The 3 T cell receptor beta chains in this list originate from one sample, sequenced in a study of identical twins (dated by TCRdb to the mid-2010s). The library was produced with 5' RACE. TCRdb records Illumina HiSeq 2000 as the sequencer. The public sequencing data were trimmed at Q25 with fastp and processed into clonotypes with MiXCR by TCRdb, which kept only in-frame beta chains. Rows matching on CDR3 protein sequence are summarized as one entry with the most common DNA and genes. The sample table contains some 660,000 distinct CDR3 sequences; only one count was recorded for 8.6% of them. Around 0.98% of the sample is taken by the ten largest. In addition, the sample was reused for a study of yellow fever vaccine responses in identical twins.

The sequencing input was PBMCs. These receptor sequences come from a young woman in good health.

This clonotype was counted only a few times. The CDR3 loop reads CSSLGEYQETQYF. The CDR3 region has the DNA TGCAGTTCCCTCGGGGAGTACCAAGAGACCCAGTACTTC. The chain links TRBV20-1 to TRBJ2-5, with a possible D match to TRBD2 (5 bases). Germline V lookup: CDR1 DFQATT, CDR2 SNEGSKA (reference sequence). V was pared by 8 bases and J by 0 bases, with 13 bases between. The CDR3 extends over 13 amino acids.

This clonotype was picked up a small number of times. The chain combines TRBV6-1 with TRBJ2-1, with 7 nucleotides matching TRBD2. The V and J ends lost 6 bases and 0 bases, in that order; junction bases with no gene match: 8. Germline loops: CDR1 MNHNS, CDR2 SASEGT. This CDR3 comprises 16 residues. CDR3 loop: CASSHEGRASYNEQFF. The DNA for the CDR3 is TGTGCCAGCAGCCACGAAGGGAGGGCCTCCTACAATGAGCAGTTCTTC.

The gene calls are TRBV28 and TRBJ2-2; D is possibly TRBD1 (6 bases). Trimming removed 7 bases at V and 6 bases at J, with 18 bases between. The CDR3 consists of 15 residues. The V gene's germline CDR1 is MDHEN and CDR2 SYDVKM. The CDR3 DNA sequence: TGTGCCAGCACCGATCAGGCACAGGGCGCCGGGGAGCTGTTTTTT. Translation gives CASTDQAQGAGELFF.